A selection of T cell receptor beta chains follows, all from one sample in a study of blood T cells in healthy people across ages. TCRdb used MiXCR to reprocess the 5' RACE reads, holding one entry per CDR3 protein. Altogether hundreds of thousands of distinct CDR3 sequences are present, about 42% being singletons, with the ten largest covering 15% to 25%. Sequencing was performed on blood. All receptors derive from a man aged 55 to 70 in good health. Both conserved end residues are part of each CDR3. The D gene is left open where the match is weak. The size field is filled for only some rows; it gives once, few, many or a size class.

CDR3 DNA: TGCAGTGCTACGATAGGGGTCGGGAATCAGCCCCAGCATTTT
CDR3 protein: CSATIGVGNQPQHF
V gene: TRBV20-1
D gene: NA
clone size: NA
CDR3 length: 14
J gene: TRBJ1-5

CDR3 DNA: TGCAGTGCAAGCCCAAGGGGTGAACAGACCCAGTACTTC
CDR3 protein: CSASPRGEQTQYF
V gene: TRBV20-1
D gene: NA
clone size: NA
CDR3 length: 13
J gene: TRBJ2-5

CDR3 DNA: TGTGCCAGCCAAGGGGGACTCTCCTACGAGCAGTACTTC
CDR3 protein: CASQGGLSYEQYF
V gene: TRBV12-3/TRBV12-4
D gene: NA
clone size: NA
CDR3 length: 13
J gene: TRBJ2-7

CDR3 DNA: TGTGCCAGCAGCTTAAGTGGCAGGGAAGTCGATGGCTACACCTTC
CDR3 protein: CASSLSGREVDGYTF
V gene: TRBV11-2
D gene: NA
clone size: few
CDR3 length: 15
J gene: TRBJ1-2

CDR3 DNA: TGTGCCATCAGTCATACAGGGACTCCGGAGACCCAGTACTTC
CDR3 protein: CAISHTGTPETQYF
V gene: TRBV10-3
D gene: NA
clone size: few
CDR3 length: 14
J gene: TRBJ2-5

CDR3 DNA: TGTGCCAGCAGCCCCACGTCAGATACGCAGTATTTT
CDR3 protein: CASSPTSDTQYF
V gene: TRBV6-6
D gene: NA
clone size: few
CDR3 length: 12
J gene: TRBJ2-3

CDR3 DNA: TGTGCCAGCAGGAGCGACGGGGGTGAAGCTTTCTTT
CDR3 protein: CASRSDGGEAFF
V gene: TRBV6-4
D gene: NA
clone size: few
CDR3 length: 12
J gene: TRBJ1-1

CDR3 DNA: TGTGCCAGCAGTTACTCGATATGGAGCTCCTATAATTCACCCCTCCACTTT
CDR3 protein: CASSYSIWSSYNSPLHF
V gene: TRBV6-2/TRBV6-3
D gene: NA
clone size: NA
CDR3 length: 17
J gene: TRBJ1-6

CDR3 DNA: TGTGCCAGCAGCCCTTCGCGGGGGGCGAACACCGGGGAGCTGTTTTTT
CDR3 protein: CASSPSRGANTGELFF
V gene: TRBV27
D gene: TRBD2
clone size: NA
CDR3 length: 16
J gene: TRBJ2-2

CDR3 DNA: TGTGCCAGCAGGCAGACCTCGAACACTGAAGCTTTCTTT
CDR3 protein: CASRQTSNTEAFF
V gene: TRBV12-3/TRBV12-4
D gene: NA
clone size: few
CDR3 length: 13
J gene: TRBJ1-1

CDR3 DNA: TGTGCCAGCAGGGACCAGGGAGTGGGAAGAACTAATGAAAAACTGTTTTTT
CDR3 protein: CASRDQGVGRTNEKLFF
V gene: TRBV6-1
D gene: NA
clone size: few
CDR3 length: 17
J gene: TRBJ1-4

CDR3 DNA: TGTGCCAGCAGCCCCCCCTCTGGGAGCACAGATACGCAGTATTTT
CDR3 protein: CASSPPSGSTDTQYF
V gene: TRBV28
D gene: NA
clone size: few
CDR3 length: 15
J gene: TRBJ2-3

CDR3 DNA: TGCGCCAGCAGCCAAGACGTTGCGGGCGGAATTGACGATGAGCAGTTCTTC
CDR3 protein: CASSQDVAGGIDDEQFF
V gene: TRBV4-3
D gene: NA
clone size: NA
CDR3 length: 17
J gene: TRBJ2-1

CDR3 DNA: TGCAGTGCTTTAGCGGGGGGGAGTGTCGGGGAGCTGTTTTTT
CDR3 protein: CSALAGGSVGELFF
V gene: TRBV20-1
D gene: TRBD2
clone size: NA
CDR3 length: 14
J gene: TRBJ2-2

CDR3 DNA: TGTGCCAGCAGCCCGGATGGCGGCTACGAGCAGTACTTC
CDR3 protein: CASSPDGGYEQYF
V gene: TRBV6-5
D gene: NA
clone size: NA
CDR3 length: 13
J gene: TRBJ2-7

CDR3 DNA: TGTGCCAGCAGCCCGACGGGACAGATGATGAACACTGAAGCTTTCTTT
CDR3 protein: CASSPTGQMMNTEAFF
V gene: TRBV28
D gene: TRBD1
clone size: NA
CDR3 length: 16
J gene: TRBJ1-1

CDR3 DNA: TGTGCCAGCAGCTCCGGGACACCGGGGCACGAGCAGTACTTC
CDR3 protein: CASSSGTPGHEQYF
V gene: TRBV9
D gene: NA
clone size: NA
CDR3 length: 14
J gene: TRBJ2-7

CDR3 DNA: TGTGCCAGCAGCTCCCCCCTCGCGGGGACCCAGTACTTC
CDR3 protein: CASSSPLAGTQYF
V gene: TRBV11-2
D gene: NA
clone size: few
CDR3 length: 13
J gene: TRBJ2-5

CDR3 DNA: TGTGCCAGCAGCTTATGGGGATGGGGCACAGATACGCAGTATTTT
CDR3 protein: CASSLWGWGTDTQYF
V gene: TRBV13
D gene: NA
clone size: few
CDR3 length: 15
J gene: TRBJ2-3

CDR3 DNA: TGTGCCAGCAGTTCCCCTTCACTAGCCTACGAGCAGTACTTC
CDR3 protein: CASSSPSLAYEQYF
V gene: TRBV6-5
D gene: NA
clone size: NA
CDR3 length: 14
J gene: TRBJ2-7

CDR3 DNA: TGTGCCAGCAGCCCCACAGGCTCCGAGCAGTACTTC
CDR3 protein: CASSPTGSEQYF
V gene: TRBV25-1
D gene: NA
clone size: NA
CDR3 length: 12
J gene: TRBJ2-7

CDR3 DNA: TGTGCCAGCAGCCAAGGGACAGGGGAAAGTACTGAAGCTTTCTTT
CDR3 protein: CASSQGTGESTEAFF
V gene: TRBV3-1
D gene: TRBD1
clone size: NA
CDR3 length: 15
J gene: TRBJ1-1

CDR3 DNA: TGCGCCAGCAGTGATGCGGACAGCAATCAGCCCCAGCATTTT
CDR3 protein: CASSDADSNQPQHF
V gene: TRBV10-2
D gene: NA
clone size: few
CDR3 length: 14
J gene: TRBJ1-5

CDR3 DNA: TGTGCCACCAGCAGAGATTGGGGCCCTTCTGGGACTAAGTACGAGCAGTACTTC
CDR3 protein: CATSRDWGPSGTKYEQYF
V gene: TRBV15
D gene: TRBD2
clone size: NA
CDR3 length: 18
J gene: TRBJ2-7

CDR3 DNA: TGTGCCTGGAGCGGACTAGCGGGGGCCCGCAATGAGCAGTTCTTC
CDR3 protein: CAWSGLAGARNEQFF
V gene: TRBV30
D gene: TRBD2
clone size: NA
CDR3 length: 15
J gene: TRBJ2-1

CDR3 DNA: TGCGCCAGCAGCCAAGGACAGGGGATCGGTTCACCCCTCCACTTT
CDR3 protein: CASSQGQGIGSPLHF
V gene: TRBV4-3
D gene: TRBD1
clone size: NA
CDR3 length: 15
J gene: TRBJ1-6

CDR3 DNA: TGCAGTGCTACCGGGACAGGGGATGATCAGCCCCAGCATTTT
CDR3 protein: CSATGTGDDQPQHF
V gene: TRBV20-1
D gene: TRBD1
clone size: NA
CDR3 length: 14
J gene: TRBJ1-5

CDR3 DNA: TGTGCCAGCGGCTTAGCAACGGCGGGGGGTTTGGATACGCAGTATTTT
CDR3 protein: CASGLATAGGLDTQYF
V gene: TRBV7-9
D gene: TRBD2
clone size: NA
CDR3 length: 16
J gene: TRBJ2-3

CDR3 DNA: TGTGCCAGCAGTTACATTTCGGGACCAATCCACGGGGAGCAGTACTTC
CDR3 protein: CASSYISGPIHGEQYF
V gene: TRBV6-2/TRBV6-3
D gene: NA
clone size: NA
CDR3 length: 16
J gene: TRBJ2-7

CDR3 DNA: TGTGCCAGCAGCAGGCCTAGCGGGCGCTCCTACGAGCAGTACTTC
CDR3 protein: CASSRPSGRSYEQYF
V gene: TRBV7-2
D gene: TRBD2
clone size: NA
CDR3 length: 15
J gene: TRBJ2-7

CDR3 DNA: TGTGCCAGCGGTTTACGACAAGAGACCCAGTACTTC
CDR3 protein: CASGLRQETQYF
V gene: TRBV5-6
D gene: NA
clone size: NA
CDR3 length: 12
J gene: TRBJ2-5

CDR3 DNA: TGTGCCAGCAGCTTTAACGTGAACACTGAAGCTTTCTTT
CDR3 protein: CASSFNVNTEAFF
V gene: TRBV7-9
D gene: NA
clone size: NA
CDR3 length: 13
J gene: TRBJ1-1

CDR3 DNA: TGCGCCAGCAGCCAAGTCGAGGGGCCCGGGGAAGTGTACAATGAGCAGTTCTTC
CDR3 protein: CASSQVEGPGEVYNEQFF
V gene: TRBV4-1
D gene: NA
clone size: NA
CDR3 length: 18
J gene: TRBJ2-1

CDR3 DNA: TGTGCCAGCAGCCGGGGACTAGCCAAAAACATTCAGTACTTC
CDR3 protein: CASSRGLAKNIQYF
V gene: TRBV7-2
D gene: NA
clone size: few
CDR3 length: 14
J gene: TRBJ2-4

CDR3 DNA: TGTGCCAGCAGCTTCACCGGGGGGGCTACAGATACGCAGTATTTT
CDR3 protein: CASSFTGGATDTQYF
V gene: TRBV7-2
D gene: TRBD2
clone size: NA
CDR3 length: 15
J gene: TRBJ2-3

CDR3 DNA: TGCAGTGCTCACCCTCGGCAGAATGAGCAGTACTTC
CDR3 protein: CSAHPRQNEQYF
V gene: TRBV20-1
D gene: NA
clone size: NA
CDR3 length: 12
J gene: TRBJ2-5

CDR3 DNA: TGTGCCAGCAGCTCTCAAGGACTAGCGACCGAGCAGTACTTC
CDR3 protein: CASSSQGLATEQYF
V gene: TRBV9
D gene: TRBD2
clone size: NA
CDR3 length: 14
J gene: TRBJ2-7

CDR3 DNA: TGTGCCAGCAGCCCAAGAGGCGGGGGGGCCAGTAAGGCCTACAATGAGCAGTTCTTC
CDR3 protein: CASSPRGGGASKAYNEQFF
V gene: TRBV7-2
D gene: TRBD2
clone size: few
CDR3 length: 19
J gene: TRBJ2-1

CDR3 DNA: TGTGCCAGCAGTTACCCCCGGGACACATTATCCTACGAGCAGTACTTC
CDR3 protein: CASSYPRDTLSYEQYF
V gene: TRBV6-2/TRBV6-3
D gene: NA
clone size: NA
CDR3 length: 16
J gene: TRBJ2-7

CDR3 DNA: TGTGCCAGCAGTCAGGACAGCTCCTACGAGCAGTACTTC
CDR3 protein: CASSQDSSYEQYF
V gene: TRBV4-1
D gene: NA
clone size: many
CDR3 length: 13
J gene: TRBJ2-7

CDR3 DNA: TGCAGTGCTAGAGGTAGCGTAGACTACGAGCAGTACTTC
CDR3 protein: CSARGSVDYEQYF
V gene: TRBV20-1
D gene: NA
clone size: NA
CDR3 length: 13
J gene: TRBJ2-7

CDR3 DNA: TGTGCCAGCAGCTTTGGGCTACCCGGGGATACGCAGTATTTT
CDR3 protein: CASSFGLPGDTQYF
V gene: TRBV7-9
D gene: NA
clone size: NA
CDR3 length: 14
J gene: TRBJ2-3

CDR3 DNA: TGTGCCAGCAGTTTATGGTACAGGGGGGAAGAGACCCAGTACTTC
CDR3 protein: CASSLWYRGEETQYF
V gene: TRBV28
D gene: TRBD1
clone size: NA
CDR3 length: 15
J gene: TRBJ2-5

CDR3 DNA: TGTGCCAGCAGCCCGGGGACAGAGTTCTACGAGCAGTACTTC
CDR3 protein: CASSPGTEFYEQYF
V gene: TRBV7-9
D gene: TRBD1
clone size: NA
CDR3 length: 14
J gene: TRBJ2-7

CDR3 DNA: TGCAGTGCAGGGGGTATGTATAGCAATCAGCCCCAGCATTTT
CDR3 protein: CSAGGMYSNQPQHF
V gene: TRBV20-1
D gene: NA
clone size: few
CDR3 length: 14
J gene: TRBJ1-5

CDR3 DNA: TGTGCCAGCAGTTTAATAGGTGCGTTGTCAGGGGGTGGCACTGAAGCTTTCTTT
CDR3 protein: CASSLIGALSGGGTEAFF
V gene: TRBV28
D gene: TRBD1
clone size: NA
CDR3 length: 18
J gene: TRBJ1-1

CDR3 DNA: TGTGCCAGCCGCGATCCGTGGTCGGATGAGCAGTACTTC
CDR3 protein: CASRDPWSDEQYF
V gene: TRBV3-1
D gene: NA
clone size: NA
CDR3 length: 13
J gene: TRBJ2-7